This T cell receptor (beta chain) was observed in a study of shared clonotypes between healthy human individuals. The naive CD8 population came from CD45RO-negative cells selected for CCR7, without terminally differentiated effector memory CD45RA+ cells. Overall study findings and caveats: Clonotype sharing among donors, it was expected, would be affected by sequencing depth.

This clone was recorded once. Its specificity is not known. Using about 220 ng DNA, tens of thousands of T cell genomes, the sorted-subset replicate PCRs were run. The protocol was immunoSEQ multiplex PCR, while the TCRdb copy is restricted to in-frame clones and leaves out a portion. The table lists hundreds of thousands of clones, 96% of them singletons. The receptor was isolated from a woman aged 25 to 39 in good health. The material sequenced was naive CD8+ T cells sorted from blood.

The CDR3 here is CASSIQGLREQYF. The CDR3 nucleotides read TGTGCCAGTAGTATACAGGGACTTCGGGAGCAGTACTTC. The rearrangement joins TRBV19 to TRBJ2-5, with D possibly TRBD2 on 6 matching bases. The length of the CDR3 is 13 residues. Per the germline V gene, CDR1 is LNHDA and CDR2 is SQIVND (reference sequence). Trimming left V 2 bases short and J 11 bases short, with 15 bases between.